A single sample gave rise to the 15 T cell receptor beta chains below, sequenced in a study of T cell repertoires in cytomegalovirus infection. Using its own MiXCR run on the reads, TCRdb lists one record per CDR3 protein. The table has more than 150,000 distinct CDR3 sequences, roughly 18% seen once; the top ten hold roughly 20%. The sample taken for sequencing was CD8+ T cells from PBMCs. The source of these receptors is a human donor in good health (CMV status not recorded). Some clones in this sample may be carry-over from other donors' samples.

This clonotype was seen more than once but under ten times. V is TRBV12-3 or TRBV12-4 and J is TRBJ2-5; TRBD1 or TRBD2 may be the D gene (5 bases each). The length of the CDR3 is 17 residues. V gave up 5 bases and J gave up 4 bases, with 23 bases separating them. CDR3 amino acids: CASSGNFERGLGETQYF. The CDR3 nucleotides are TGTGCCAGCAGTGGTAACTTTGAGAGGGGCTTAGGAGAGACCCAGTACTTC.

This clonotype was counted at least ten times. The chain has TRBV28 and TRBJ2-3, with a possible D match to TRBD2 (6 bases). Trimming took 6 bases from V and 0 from J, leaving 7 bases between them. Germline V gene data show CDR1 as MDHEN and CDR2 as SYDVKM. The CDR3 length is 13 residues. The CDR3 protein is CASRGTSTDTQYF. In DNA, the CDR3 is TGTGCCAGCAGGGGGACTAGCACAGATACGCAGTATTTT.

This clonotype came up a few times. The CDR3 nucleotides are TGTGCCAGCAGCCCGCTAGCGGGAGAACGGAATGAGCAGTTCTTC. Its protein product is CASSPLAGERNEQFF. The chain uses TRBV13 and TRBJ2-1; 10 bases fit TRBD2. The CDR3 sequence is 15 residues long. The germline CDR1 and CDR2 sequences are PRHDT and FYEKMQ (reference sequence). The V and J ends lost 5 bases and 7 bases, in that order; junction bases with no gene match: 8.

This clonotype was detected only a few times. V is TRBV14 and J is TRBJ2-7, with 14 bases lining up with TRBD2. The CDR3 runs 17 residues. Germline CDR1 reads SGHDN; CDR2 reads FVKESK. V dropped 2 bases and J dropped 0; count of bases not matched to a gene: 3. CDR3 in DNA: TGTGCCAGCAGCCAACGACTAGCGGGGGGGAGCTCCTACGAGCAGTACTTC. Its translation is CASSQRLAGGSSYEQYF. The entire variable domain, with the rest obtained from reference TRBV14 and TRBJ2-7, is as follows: EAGVTQFPSHSVIEKGQTVTLRCDPISGHDNLYWYRRVMGKEIKFLLHFVKESKQDESGMPNNRFLAERTGGTYSTLKVQPAELEDSGVYFCASSQRLAGGSSYEQYFGPGTRLTVT.

The chain carries TRBV11-1 and TRBJ1-1; 7 bases agree with TRBD1. Germline V gene lookup returns CDR1 SGHAT and CDR2 FQDESV (reference sequence). The CDR3 has 15 amino acids. V gave up 5 bases and J gave up 4 bases; unmatched junction bases: 10. The DNA of the CDR3 is TGTGCCAGCAGCGCGCCACAGGGGTCGAGCACTGAAGCTTTCTTT. Its translation is CASSAPQGSSTEAFF.

This clonotype was seen ten or more times. The CDR3 is CASSFTTPGQGSTNEKLFF. CDR3 nucleotide sequence: TGTGCCAGCAGCTTTACGACTCCGGGACAGGGATCAACTAATGAAAAACTGTTTTTT. This chain uses TRBV7-2 with TRBJ1-4; TRBD1 matches at 9 bases. Germline lookup yields CDR1 SGHTA and CDR2 FQGNSA. The J segment lost 0 bases and the V segment lost 3 bases, leaving 11 bases of the junction unmatched. The CDR3 contains 19 residues.

The J gene is TRBJ2-5, the V gene TRBV20-1; 9 nucleotides match TRBD1. Germline values: CDR1 DFQATT, CDR2 SNEGSKA (reference sequence). The CDR3 totals 15 residues. With V trimmed by 4 bases and J by 4 bases, 10 bases remained unmatched. The CDR3 DNA sequence: TGCAGTGCTATCAAGCCGGGACAGGGAAGAGAGACCCAGTACTTC. It is translated as CSAIKPGQGRETQYF.

V gene TRBV28 combines with J gene TRBJ2-7; 11 positions agree with TRBD2. V lost 3 bases to trimming and J lost 6 bases; unmatched junction nucleotides: 7. Germline CDR1 reads MDHEN; CDR2 reads SYDVKM. This CDR3 contains 15 residues. The DNA for the CDR3 is TGTGCCAGCAGTTTGATTACTAGCGGGAGTTCCGAGCAGTACTTC. Its translation is CASSLITSGSSEQYF.

V usage is TRBV7-9 and J usage is TRBJ2-7; D is ambiguous. The V end lost 5 bases, the J end lost 5 bases, and 16 bases lay between the germline ends. Germline-derived CDR1 and CDR2 are SEHNR and FQNEAQ (reference sequence). The CDR3 is made up of 14 amino acids. The CDR3 DNA follows: TGTGCCAGCAGCGAAGACACGGCTCGCGACGAGCAGTACTTC. The encoded protein is CASSEDTARDEQYF. The whole variable domain, remainder taken from reference TRBV7-9 and TRBJ2-7, is DTGVSQNPRHKITKRGQNVTFRCDPISEHNRLYWYRQTLGQGPEFLTYFQNEAQLEKSRLLSDRFSAERPKGSFSTLEIQRTEQGDSAMYLCASSEDTARDEQYFGPGTRLTVT.

The chain combines TRBV10-3 with TRBJ2-7; no clear D. Trimming pared 7 bases from V and 3 bases from J, leaving 4 bases between. Per the germline V gene, CDR1 is ENHRY and CDR2 is SYGVKD. CDR3 length: 10 amino acids. DNA of the CDR3: TGTGCCATCAAGGTCTACGAGCAGTACTTC. Encoded protein: CAIKVYEQYF.

The chain combines TRBV12-3 or TRBV12-4 with TRBJ1-2, with 12 bases fitting TRBD1. V lost 7 bases, J lost 2 bases, and 8 bases stayed unmatched. The CDR3 is 16 residues long. CDR3: CASTLGGQGANYGYTF. DNA of the CDR3: TGTGCCAGCACTTTGGGGGGACAGGGGGCGAACTATGGCTACACCTTC.

The rearrangement links TRBV29-1 to TRBJ2-7; the D gene is possibly TRBD1 (6 bases). Germline V CDR1 and CDR2: SQVTM, ANQGSEA. V was shortened by 1 base and J by 4 bases, with 11 bases between the two germline ends. This CDR3 spans 13 amino acids. The CDR3 sequence: CSVEGTDEYEQYF. The CDR3 coding sequence is TGCAGCGTTGAAGGGACAGACGAATACGAGCAGTACTTC.

The V call is TRBV20-1, the J call TRBJ2-5; 12 nucleotides match TRBD2. The CDR3 spans 11 residues. Germline lookup yields CDR1 DFQATT and CDR2 SNEGSKA (reference sequence). V lost 6 bases, J lost 10 bases, and 3 bases stayed unmatched. CDR3 amino acids: CSALTSGSQYF. The CDR3 DNA is TGCAGTGCCTTGACTAGCGGGAGCCAGTACTTC.

At least ten counts were recorded for this clonotype. The chain couples TRBV7-2 to TRBJ1-6; maybe TRBD1 (5 bases). The CDR3 length is 14 residues. Germline CDR1 reads SGHTA; CDR2 reads FQGNSA. Deletions cut 5 bases from V and 4 bases from J, with 9 bases between. In nucleotides, the CDR3 is TGTGCCAGCAGCCAGACAGATTATAATTCACCCCTCCACTTT. Amino acid sequence: CASSQTDYNSPLHF.

The chain recombines TRBV28 with TRBJ1-4; D is possibly TRBD1 (5 bases). The V end was cut by 3 bases, the J end by 4 bases, with 15 bases between. Germline-derived CDR1 and CDR2 are MDHEN and SYDVKM. The CDR3 has 16 residues. CDR3 protein: CASSFREGRYNEKLFF. Here the CDR3 DNA reads TGTGCCAGCAGTTTTCGTGAGGGACGGTATAATGAAAAACTGTTTTTT.